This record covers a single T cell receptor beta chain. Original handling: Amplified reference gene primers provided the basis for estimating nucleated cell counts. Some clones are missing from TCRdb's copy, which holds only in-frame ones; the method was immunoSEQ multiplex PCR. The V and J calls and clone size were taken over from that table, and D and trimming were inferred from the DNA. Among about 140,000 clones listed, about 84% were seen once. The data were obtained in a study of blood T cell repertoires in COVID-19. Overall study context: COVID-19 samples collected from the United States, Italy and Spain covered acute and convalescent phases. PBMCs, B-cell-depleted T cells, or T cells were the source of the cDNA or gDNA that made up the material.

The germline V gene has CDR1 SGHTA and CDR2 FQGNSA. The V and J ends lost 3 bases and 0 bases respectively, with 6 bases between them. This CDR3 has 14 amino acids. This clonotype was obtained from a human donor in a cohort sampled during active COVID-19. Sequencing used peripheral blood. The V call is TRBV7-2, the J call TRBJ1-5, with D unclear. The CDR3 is CASSLRNSNQPQHF. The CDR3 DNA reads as TGTGCCAGCAGCTTGCGTAATAGCAATCAGCCCCAGCATTTT.